This paragraph covers one T cell receptor (beta chain) sequence. Using immunoSEQ multiplex PCR, the repertoire was profiled, and TCRdb retains in-frame clones only, with some absent. The profile shows roughly 250,000 clones, roughly 93% of them singletons. This sample was included in a study of blood T cell repertoires in COVID-19. Looking at the study overall: Collection of acute and convalescent COVID-19 samples took place in the United States, Italy and Spain.

The CDR3 has 16 amino acids. CDR1 and CDR2 from the germline V gene are SGDLS and YYNGEE. The V gene lost 4 bases and the J gene lost 0 bases, with 14 bases spanning the gap. The receptor was isolated from a woman in her thirties or forties with acute COVID-19. The sequenced sample was PBMCs or T cells enriched from blood (not recorded which). The chain uses TRBV9 and TRBJ2-1, with a weak D call TRBD2 (5 bases). The CDR3 sequence: CASSSTEGSSYNEQFF. The CDR3, as DNA: TGTGCCAGCAGCTCAACCGAAGGGAGCTCCTACAATGAGCAGTTCTTC.